The T cell receptor beta chain described here comes from a study of PD-L1 blockade in urothelial cancer. Study at large: Bladder-origin urothelial cancer in males described about 90% of the 29 patients.

Clones were sequenced by immunoSEQ multiplex PCR, and TCRdb holds only the in-frame ones, with some missing. The sample lists around 51,000 clones, approximately 83% seen once, with 16% in the top ten. The CDR3 contains 12 residues. V was shortened by 7 bases and J by 4 bases, with 9 bases between the two germline ends. Germline loops: CDR1 SGDLS, CDR2 YYNGEE. Sampling of each patient yielded between 1 and 8 specimens, collected pretreatment and on-treatment. The sequence was obtained from a man in his sixties with urothelial cancer. The input for sequencing was PBMCs, taken around atezolizumab (anti-PD-L1) treatment. The genes are TRBV9 and TRBJ1-3; D is unclear. The CDR3 protein is CASRGWGNTIYF. DNA for the CDR3: TGTGCCAGCCGAGGATGGGGAAACACCATATATTTT.